This T cell receptor (beta chain) was profiled in a study of tumour-infiltrating T cells in Burkitt lymphoma. About the research overall: All epidemiological Burkitt lymphoma subtypes were represented in the cohort.

There are a few counts of this clone. Its specificity is not known. Sequenced by immunoSEQ multiplex PCR; TCRdb stores in-frame clones only, minus some. The sample consists of more than 45,000 clones, 30% to 40% of them appearing once. Germline loops: CDR1 LGHNA, CDR2 YNFKEQ. The CDR3 has 15 amino acids. The V gene end was trimmed by 3 bases and the J gene end by 5 bases; junction bases not matched to a gene: 9. Study findings and constraints: Many Burkitt lymphoma patients shared several public clonotypes.

This receptor was taken from a human donor with Burkitt lymphoma. The chain uses TRBV4-2 and TRBJ2-5; TRBD1 matches 7 bases. Sequenced input: tumor tissue. DNA for the CDR3: TGTGCCAGCAGCCAGCCTCGACAGGGCACGGAGACCCAGTACTTC. Amino acids: CASSQPRQGTETQYF.